Reported below is one TCR beta chain. What it binds is unknown. These data are taken from a study of cytomegalovirus exposure and HLA in healthy donors. Findings and limits, study-wide: In a later analysis, about 17,000 TCR beta sequences were associated with HLA alleles at 0.05 false discovery rate. Further analysis was carried out later, and it showed several of the most significant clusters appearing linked to common viral pathogens.

Amplification used 60 Vbeta primers and 13 Jbeta primers. Generated by immunoSEQ multiplex PCR, the TCRdb table keeps only in-frame clones and is missing some. The profile shows 150,000 to 200,000 clones, about four fifths of them singletons. V was pared by 4 bases and J by 5 bases, with 13 bases between. The CDR3 totals 14 residues. The germline gives CDR1 SGDLS, CDR2 YYNGEE. The V and J genes are TRBV9 and TRBJ2-1, with D maybe TRBD2 (6 bases). The source is a woman in her forties or fifties in good health and CMV-seronegative. The specimen sequenced was PBMCs. CDR3 DNA sequence: TGTGCCAGCAGCATTTCGGGACTTCACAATGAGCAGTTCTTC. It encodes CASSISGLHNEQFF.